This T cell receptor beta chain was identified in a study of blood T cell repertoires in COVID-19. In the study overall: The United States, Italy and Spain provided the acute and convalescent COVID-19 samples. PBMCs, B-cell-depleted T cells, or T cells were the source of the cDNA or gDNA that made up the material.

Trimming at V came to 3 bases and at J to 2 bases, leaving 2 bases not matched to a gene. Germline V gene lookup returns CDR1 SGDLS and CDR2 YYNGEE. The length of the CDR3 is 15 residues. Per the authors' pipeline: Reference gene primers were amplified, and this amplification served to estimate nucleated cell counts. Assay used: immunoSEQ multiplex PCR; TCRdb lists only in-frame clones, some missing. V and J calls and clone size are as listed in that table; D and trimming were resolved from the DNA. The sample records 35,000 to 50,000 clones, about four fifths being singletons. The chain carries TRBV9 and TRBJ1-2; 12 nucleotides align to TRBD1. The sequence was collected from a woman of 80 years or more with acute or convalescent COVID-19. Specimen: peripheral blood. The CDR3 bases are TGTGCCAGCAGCGATGGGACAGGGGGCAACTATGGCTACACCTTC. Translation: CASSDGTGGNYGYTF. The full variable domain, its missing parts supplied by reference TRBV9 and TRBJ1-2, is DSGVTQTPKHLITATGQRVTLRCSPRSGDLSVYWYQQSLDQGLQFLIQYYNGEERAKGNILERFSAQQFPDLHSELNLSSLELGDSALYFCASSDGTGGNYGYTFGSGTRLTVV.